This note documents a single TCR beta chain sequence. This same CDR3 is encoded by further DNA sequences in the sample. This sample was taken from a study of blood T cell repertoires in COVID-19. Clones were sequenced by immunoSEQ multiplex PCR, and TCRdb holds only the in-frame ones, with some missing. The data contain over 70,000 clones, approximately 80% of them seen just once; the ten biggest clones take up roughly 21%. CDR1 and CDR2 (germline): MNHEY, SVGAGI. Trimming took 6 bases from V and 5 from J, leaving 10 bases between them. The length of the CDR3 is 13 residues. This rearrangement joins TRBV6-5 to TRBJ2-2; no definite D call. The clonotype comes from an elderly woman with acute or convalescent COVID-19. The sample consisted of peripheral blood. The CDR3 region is CASRPRATGELFF. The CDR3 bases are TGTGCCAGCAGACCTCGCGCAACCGGGGAGCTGTTTTTT.